The next 21 T cell receptor beta chains were all read from a single sample in a study of identical twins. In TCRdb, the 5' RACE reads were re-called with MiXCR into one record per CDR3 protein. The sample holds approximately 500,000 distinct CDR3 sequences, approximately 24% seen once. These data were also filed under a second study, of T cells expressing NK-cell markers.

Sequenced input: CD4+ T cells sorted from blood. Receptors were obtained from a woman younger than 35 in good health.

In its sample, this clonotype was seen a few times. The genes are TRBV7-2 and TRBJ2-3; D not certain. The CDR3 has 12 amino acids. Germline V gives CDR1 SGHTA, CDR2 FQGNSA. The germline V and J ends were trimmed by 7 bases and 2 bases, with 7 bases remaining between them. The CDR3 DNA sequence: TGTGCCAGCACCCCCGACACAGATACGCAGTATTTT. Translation gives CASTPDTDTQYF.

This chain connects TRBV10-3 to TRBJ2-1; D remains ambiguous. Trimming took 4 bases from V and 10 from J, leaving 23 bases between them. The CDR3 is 16 amino acids. Germline V gene data show CDR1 as ENHRY and CDR2 as SYGVKD. The CDR3 reads CAISALSDKTYLEQFF. The CDR3, as DNA: TGTGCCATCAGTGCCCTAAGCGACAAGACATATCTAGAGCAGTTCTTC.

This clonotype was detected only a few times. V is TRBV2 and J is TRBJ2-1, with 9 positions matching TRBD2. The germline V gene encodes CDR1 SNHLY and CDR2 FYNNEI. V was pared by 6 bases and J by 2 bases, with 2 bases of the junction left unmatched. The CDR3 consists of 14 residues. The DNA of the CDR3 is TGTGCCAGCAGGCGGGGGGGCGCCTACAATGAGCAGTTCTTC. Translated: CASRRGGAYNEQFF.

This clonotype was observed at least ten times. The J gene is TRBJ2-3, the V gene TRBV7-2; D may be TRBD1 or TRBD2 (5 bases each). V lost 3 bases to trimming and J lost 5 bases, with 15 bases between them. This CDR3 contains 15 residues. Germline CDR1 is SGHTA and CDR2 is FQGNSA. DNA of the CDR3: TGTGCCAGCAGCTTGAGGGGTACGAGGGAAGATACGCAGTATTTT. Protein: CASSLRGTREDTQYF.

This clonotype was counted between two and nine times. The V call is TRBV25-1, the J call TRBJ2-5; D is possibly TRBD2 (6 bases). The CDR3 spans 15 residues. Trimming pared 1 base from V and 6 bases from J, leaving 15 bases between. Per germline, CDR1 MGHDK and CDR2 SYGVNS. In nucleotides, the CDR3 is TGTGCCAGCAGTGAATTCTCAACGGGAGTAAAGACCCAGTACTTC. Encoded protein: CASSEFSTGVKTQYF.

This clonotype was detected a few times. The rearrangement links TRBV7-3 to TRBJ1-1; D is unclear. This CDR3 is 15 amino acids long. V lost 5 bases and J 1 base, leaving 14 bases between the germline ends. Germline CDR1 and CDR2: SGHTA and FQGTGA. CDR3 residues: CASSRTGSENTEAFF. In nucleotides, the CDR3 is TGTGCCAGCAGCCGAACTGGCAGTGAGAACACTGAAGCTTTCTTT.

V and J are TRBV20-1 and TRBJ1-3; TRBD1 matches at 9 bases. Germline lookup yields CDR1 DFQATT and CDR2 SNEGSKA (reference sequence). The V gene end was trimmed by 2 bases and the J gene end by 3 bases; junction bases not matched to a gene: 5. This CDR3 spans 15 amino acids. CDR3 nucleotide sequence: TGCAGTGCTAGAAGGACAGGGGTATTTGGAAACACCATATATTTT. It is translated as CSARRTGVFGNTIYF.

The chain uses TRBV7-2 and TRBJ1-1; D is unclear. Germline assignment: CDR1 SGHTA and CDR2 FQGNSA. The V end lost 1 base, the J end lost 3 bases, and 6 bases lay between the germline ends. The CDR3 runs to 13 residues. The CDR3 DNA follows: TGTGCCAGCAGCTTAGTTAGGTACACTGAAGCTTTCTTT. Translation gives CASSLVRYTEAFF. Supplemented by reference TRBV7-2 and TRBJ1-1, the full variable domain reads GAGVSQSPSNKVTEKGKDVELRCDPISGHTALYWYRQSLGQGLEFLIYFQGNSAPDKSGLPSDRFSAERTGGSVSTLTIQRTQQEDSAVYLCASSLVRYTEAFFGQGTRLTVV.

This clonotype was recorded a few times. The J gene is TRBJ2-2, the V gene TRBV29-1, with TRBD1 matching over 7 bases. The CDR3 is made up of 13 amino acids. Losses at the gene ends were 8 bases for V and 7 bases for J; bases not matched to a gene: 10. Germline V CDR1 and CDR2: SQVTM, ANQGSEA. The CDR3 nucleotides are TGCAGCTCCTTTCCGGCAGGGGGCGGGGAGCTGTTTTTT. Amino acid sequence: CSSFPAGGGELFF.

This clonotype came up a few times. V is TRBV6-1 and J is TRBJ1-5; D is possibly TRBD1 (6 bases). Germline CDR1 MNHNS, CDR2 SASEGT. Trimming removed 5 bases at V and 9 bases at J, with 20 bases between. CDR3 length: 15 amino acids. The CDR3 bases are TGTGCCAGCAGTACGGGGGGCCGACGGGTAGGGCCCCAGCATTTT. Its protein product is CASSTGGRRVGPQHF.

The chain employs TRBV29-1 and TRBJ2-1; 7 nucleotides match TRBD2. The CDR3 has 12 residues. Germline V lookup: CDR1 SQVTM, CDR2 ANQGSEA. V was clipped by 6 bases and J by 12 bases; unmatched bases: 11. The CDR3 DNA is TGCAGCGTCAAAAGTGTATCGGGGGGGCAGTTCTTC. Its protein is CSVKSVSGGQFF.

This clonotype was observed a few times. V gene TRBV15 combines with J gene TRBJ2-5, with unresolved D. The CDR3 contains 13 residues. Germline V gives CDR1 LNHNV, CDR2 YYDKDF (reference sequence). V lost 1 base, J lost 5 bases, and 8 bases lay in between. The CDR3 nucleotides read TGTGCCACCAGCAGAGGCTTGTATGAGACCCAGTACTTC. Protein: CATSRGLYETQYF.

The rearrangement joins TRBV5-1 to TRBJ2-1; 9 nucleotides align to TRBD2. This CDR3 region has 18 residues. Trimming removed 8 bases from V and 2 bases from J; junction bases left unmatched: 17. Germline V gene data show CDR1 as SGHRS and CDR2 as YFSETQ. The CDR3: CASREGGSGLATYNEQFF. The CDR3 DNA follows: TGCGCCAGTCGTGAGGGGGGGTCCGGACTAGCGACCTACAATGAGCAGTTCTTC.

The chain couples TRBV5-1 to TRBJ2-1, with D perhaps given as TRBD1 or TRBD2 (5 bases each). V lost 4 bases to trimming and J lost 0 bases, with 8 bases between them. This CDR3 has 14 amino acids. Germline V lookup: CDR1 SGHRS, CDR2 YFSETQ. CDR3 coding DNA: TGCGCCAGCAGCGCTGGGGGCTCCTACAATGAGCAGTTCTTC. Translated: CASSAGGSYNEQFF.

The V gene is TRBV20-1, the J gene TRBJ2-3, with 7 bases lining up with TRBD1. Germline assignment: CDR1 DFQATT and CDR2 SNEGSKA (reference sequence). The CDR3 is 15 residues long. Trimming at V came to 6 bases and at J to 4 bases, leaving 13 bases not matched to a gene. CDR3 region: CSAETGNVFSDTQYF. CDR3 bases: TGCAGTGCCGAGACAGGGAATGTGTTTTCAGATACGCAGTATTTT.

CDR3 in DNA: TGCAGTGCTAGTGGCGGGGGCGCGAAGACCCAGTACTTC. Translated, it gives CSASGGGAKTQYF. V gene TRBV20-1 combines with J gene TRBJ2-5; D is perhaps TRBD2 (7 bases). Trimming removed 3 bases at V and 6 bases at J, with 14 bases between. CDR1 is DFQATT, CDR2 SNEGSKA, per germline (reference sequence). The CDR3 spans 13 residues.

This clonotype turned up a few times. The rearrangement joins TRBV5-1 to TRBJ2-3; tentatively, D is TRBD2 (6 bases). Germline CDR1 is SGHRS and CDR2 is YFSETQ. The V end lost 2 bases, the J end lost 10 bases, and 23 bases lay between the germline ends. The CDR3 has 16 amino acids. CDR3 coding DNA: TGCGCCAGCAGCTTAATGAGCGGGCCTCTGCACATTTCGCAGTATTTT. Translated, it gives CASSLMSGPLHISQYF.

In this sample, this clonotype turned up a few times. The chain uses TRBV7-2 and TRBJ1-5; D ambiguous. This CDR3 is 15 amino acids long. Germline lookup yields CDR1 SGHTA and CDR2 FQGNSA. V was cut by 0 bases and J by 3 bases, with 9 bases left in between. Here the CDR3 reads CASSLAPVANQPQHF. Here the CDR3 DNA reads TGTGCCAGCAGCTTAGCCCCCGTAGCCAATCAGCCCCAGCATTTT. Full variable domain (remainder filled in from reference TRBV7-2 and TRBJ1-5): GAGVSQSPSNKVTEKGKDVELRCDPISGHTALYWYRQSLGQGLEFLIYFQGNSAPDKSGLPSDRFSAERTGGSVSTLTIQRTQQEDSAVYLCASSLAPVANQPQHFGDGTRLSIL.

In this sample, this clonotype turned up a few times. The V and J genes are TRBV7-9 and TRBJ2-7; D is ambiguous. Deletions cut 6 bases from V and 3 bases from J, with 9 bases between. The CDR3 has 12 residues. Looked up from germline, CDR1 is SEHNR and CDR2 is FQNEAQ (reference sequence). The CDR3, as DNA: TGTGCCAGCAGTCCTGACTTCTACGAGCAGTACTTC. Encoded protein: CASSPDFYEQYF.

In the case of this clonotype: A read error may explain this, as a much larger clone is one base away. The gene calls are TRBV6-1 and TRBJ2-3; D call uncertain. CDR1 and CDR2 (germline): MNHNS, SASEGT. The CDR3 is 17 residues long. V lost 0 bases to trimming and J lost 2 bases, with 15 bases between them. The DNA for the CDR3 is TGTGCCAGCAGTGAAGCATGGCTAGTGGAACTCACAGATACGCAGTATTTT. It specifies CASSEAWLVELTDTQYF.

This clonotype appeared once. V gene TRBV7-3 combines with J gene TRBJ1-2; a weak D match, TRBD1 (6 bases). The germline V gene has CDR1 SGHTA and CDR2 FQGTGA. Trimming pared 5 bases from V and 4 bases from J, leaving 17 bases between. This CDR3 has 15 residues. This CDR3 reads CASSPMAGQIYGYTF. CDR3 DNA sequence: TGTGCCAGCAGCCCTATGGCCGGACAGATCTATGGCTACACCTTC. The whole variable domain, remainder taken from reference TRBV7-3 and TRBJ1-2, is GAGVSQTPSNKVTEKGKYVELRCDPISGHTALYWYRQSLGQGPEFLIYFQGTGAADDSGLPNDRFFAVRPEGSVSTLKIQRTERGDSAVYLCASSPMAGQIYGYTFGSGTRLTVV.